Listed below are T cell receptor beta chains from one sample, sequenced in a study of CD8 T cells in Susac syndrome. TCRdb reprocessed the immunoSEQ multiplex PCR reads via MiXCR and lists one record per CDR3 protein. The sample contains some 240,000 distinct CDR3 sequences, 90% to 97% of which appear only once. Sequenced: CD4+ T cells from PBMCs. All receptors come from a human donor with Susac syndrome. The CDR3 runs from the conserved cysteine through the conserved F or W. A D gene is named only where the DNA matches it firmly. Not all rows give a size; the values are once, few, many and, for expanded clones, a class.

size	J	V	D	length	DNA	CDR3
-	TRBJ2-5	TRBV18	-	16	TGTGCCAGCTCACCACCGTGGTTACCTCAGGGAGAGACCCAGTACTTC	CASSPPWLPQGETQYF
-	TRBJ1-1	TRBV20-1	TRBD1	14	TGCAGTGCTAGAGCGACAGGGGAAATCACTGAAGTTTTCTTT	CSARATGEITEVFF
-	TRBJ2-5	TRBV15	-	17	TGTGCCACCAGCAGAGAATCTAGGACTTCTGGTTTCGGGACCCAGTACTTC	CATSRESRTSGFGTQYF
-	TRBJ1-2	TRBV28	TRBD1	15	TGTGCCAGCACCTTACAGCCGAAGGGGGCGGAAGGCTACACCTTC	CASTLQPKGAEGYTF
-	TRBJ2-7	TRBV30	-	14	TGTGCCTGGAGTTGTGAGGGCTTGAAGGGCGAGCAGTACTTC	CAWSCEGLKGEQYF
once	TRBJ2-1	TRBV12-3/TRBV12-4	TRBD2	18	TGTGCCAGCAGTTTAGGGACTAGCGGGAGGGTATCCTACAATGAGCAGTTCTTC	CASSLGTSGRVSYNEQFF
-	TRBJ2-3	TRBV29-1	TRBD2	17	TGCAGCGTTGAGGGACTAGTTCCCGTTGCTAGCACAGATACGCAGTATTTT	CSVEGLVPVASTDTQYF
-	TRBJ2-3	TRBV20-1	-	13	TGCAGTGCTAGAGTCGGGAGTTCAGATACGCAGTATTTT	CSARVGSSDTQYF
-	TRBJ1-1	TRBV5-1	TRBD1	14	TGCGCCAGCTCGTTCGGGACAGCCGACACTGAAGCTTTCTTT	CASSFGTADTEAFF
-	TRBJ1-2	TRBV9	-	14	TGTGCCAGCAGCAACGATCGGACCGACTATGGCTACACCTTC	CASSNDRTDYGYTF
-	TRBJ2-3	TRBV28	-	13	TGTGCCTCTCCCGACAGAAGCACAGATACGCAGTATTTT	CASPDRSTDTQYF
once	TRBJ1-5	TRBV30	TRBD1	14	TGTGCCTGGAGTGTAGGGGACAGGGTCAAGCCCCAGCATTTT	CAWSVGDRVKPQHF
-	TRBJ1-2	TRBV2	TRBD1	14	TGTGCCAGCAGTGAAACGGACAGGGTTTATGGCTACACCTTC	CASSETDRVYGYTF
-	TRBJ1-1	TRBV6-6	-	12	TGTGCCAGCAGCTTAACGAAGGATAGAGCTTTCTTT	CASSLTKDRAFF
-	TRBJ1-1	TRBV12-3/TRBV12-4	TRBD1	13	TGTGCCAGCAGGTCGGGACAGGGGGTTGAAGCTTTCTTT	CASRSGQGVEAFF
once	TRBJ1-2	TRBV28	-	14	TGTGCCAGCAGCCTGTTAGAGATTAACTATGGCTACACCTTC	CASSLLEINYGYTF
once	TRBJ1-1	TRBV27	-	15	TGTGCCAGCAGTTTCCTCGGCAACATGAACACTGAAGCTTTCTTT	CASSFLGNMNTEAFF
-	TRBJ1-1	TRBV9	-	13	TGTGCCAGCAGCGTAGCAATGAGCACTGAAGCTTTCTTT	CASSVAMSTEAFF
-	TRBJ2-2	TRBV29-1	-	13	TGCAGCGCTCGGGACATGGACACCGGGGAGCTGTTTTTT	CSARDMDTGELFF
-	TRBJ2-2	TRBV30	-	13	TGTGCCTGGAGTCGTGGCGGCACCGGGGAGCTGTTTTTT	CAWSRGGTGELFF
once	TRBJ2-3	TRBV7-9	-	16	TGTGCCAGCAGCCCCAGTAGCTATTCTAGCACAGATACGCAGTATTTT	CASSPSSYSSTDTQYF
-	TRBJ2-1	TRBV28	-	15	TGTGCCAGCAGTCCACTGGGGCAGGGCAAGGATGAGCAGTTCTTC	CASSPLGQGKDEQFF
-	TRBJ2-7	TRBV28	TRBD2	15	TGTGCCAGCAGTTTATGGGGAGGGGACTCCTACGAGCAGTACTTC	CASSLWGGDSYEQYF
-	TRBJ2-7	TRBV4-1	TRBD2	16	TGCGCCAGCAGCCGGGGACTTCCGGGAGGGTTGGGCGAGCAGTACTTC	CASSRGLPGGLGEQYF
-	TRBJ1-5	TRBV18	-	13	TGTGCCAGCTCACCGTTGGAGGGGCAGCCCCAGCATTTT	CASSPLEGQPQHF
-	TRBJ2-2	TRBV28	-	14	TGTGCCAGCAGTTTACCCCGGCGTACCGGGGAGCTGTTTTTT	CASSLPRRTGELFF
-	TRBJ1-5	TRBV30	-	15	TGTGCCTGGAGTGTTGGGAGGCTGCCGAATCAGCCCCAGCATTTT	CAWSVGRLPNQPQHF
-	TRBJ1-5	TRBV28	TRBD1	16	TGTGCCAGCAGTTCCTCGGGGAGGGGGCAGGTTCAGCCCCAGCATTTT	CASSSSGRGQVQPQHF
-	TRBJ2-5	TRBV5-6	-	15	TGTGCCAGCAGCCCTATGCTAGCGTCCCAAGAGACCCAGTACTTC	CASSPMLASQETQYF
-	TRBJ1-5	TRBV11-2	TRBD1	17	TGTGCCAGCAGCCTATCCGGGACAGGGGCGAGCAATCAGCCCCAGCATTTT	CASSLSGTGASNQPQHF
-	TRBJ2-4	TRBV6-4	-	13	TGTGCCATCAGGGTGGACAGTACTAGCATTCAGTACTTC	CAIRVDSTSIQYF
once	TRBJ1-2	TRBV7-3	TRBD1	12	TGTGCCAGCAGTTCCGGTACAGGGGGGCTTACCTTC	CASSSGTGGLTF
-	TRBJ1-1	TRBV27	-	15	TGTGCCAGCAGTTTAAGGTACCGAGTGAACACTGAAGCTTTCTTT	CASSLRYRVNTEAFF
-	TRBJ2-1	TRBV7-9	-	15	TGTGCCAGCAGCCTAAACGCCCTCACTCTCCATGAGCAGTTCTTC	CASSLNALTLHEQFF
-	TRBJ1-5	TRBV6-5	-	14	TGTGCCAGCAGTTACGGGCAGTTCAATCAGCCCCAGCATTTT	CASSYGQFNQPQHF
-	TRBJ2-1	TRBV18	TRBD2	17	TGTGCCAGCTCACCACCGTTGCGCACTAGCGGTTACAATGAGCAGTTCTTC	CASSPPLRTSGYNEQFF
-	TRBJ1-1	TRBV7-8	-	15	TGTGCCAGCAGCTTAGCGCTCGGATTGAACACTGAAGCTTTCTTT	CASSLALGLNTEAFF
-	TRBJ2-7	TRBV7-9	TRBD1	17	TGTGCCAGCAGCTTAACCAGGACAGGGCGGATTTCCTACGAGCAGTACTTC	CASSLTRTGRISYEQYF
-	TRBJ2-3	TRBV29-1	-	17	TGCAGCGTTGAAGATCGGCGCGCAACGTCATACCCAGATACGCAGTATTTT	CSVEDRRATSYPDTQYF
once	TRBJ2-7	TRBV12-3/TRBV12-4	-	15	TGTGCCAGCAGTTTAGCGATTAGTAACGCCTACGAGCAGTACTTC	CASSLAISNAYEQYF
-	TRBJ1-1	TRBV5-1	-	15	TGCGCCAGCAGCTTGGAGAGGGGCCGAGGCACTGAAGCTTTCTTT	CASSLERGRGTEAFF
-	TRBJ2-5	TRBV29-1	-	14	TGCAGCGCCAGAGTAGACAGCGTTCAAGAGACCCAGTACTTC	CSARVDSVQETQYF
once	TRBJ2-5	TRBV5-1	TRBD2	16	TGCGCCAGCAGCTTTGCGGGACTAGCGGGAGTTGAGACCCAGTACTTC	CASSFAGLAGVETQYF
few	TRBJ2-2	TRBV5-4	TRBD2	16	TGTGCCAGCAGCCTCCGGCTAGCGGGAGTCACCGGGGAGCTGTTTTTT	CASSLRLAGVTGELFF
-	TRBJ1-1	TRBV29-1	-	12	TGCAGCGTTGCCAGGGGAGGCACTGAAGCTTTCTTT	CSVARGGTEAFF
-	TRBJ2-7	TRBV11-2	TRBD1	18	TGTGCCAGCAGCTTAGTCCGGGACAGGGGGAGTGGATCCTACGAGCAGTACTTC	CASSLVRDRGSGSYEQYF
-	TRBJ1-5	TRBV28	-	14	TGTGCCAGCAGTCCCGGGACAATAGCGAGGGCCCAGCATTTT	CASSPGTIARAQHF
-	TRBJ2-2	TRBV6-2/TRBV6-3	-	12	TGTGCCAGCAAGCGTTTCCCCGGGGAGCTGTTTTTT	CASKRFPGELFF
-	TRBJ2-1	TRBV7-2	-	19	TGTGCCAGCAGCTCCTTAGGGAAGCCCCCTCCGGGACCGTACAATGAGCAGTTCTTC	CASSSLGKPPPGPYNEQFF
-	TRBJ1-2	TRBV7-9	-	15	TGTGCCAGCAGCTTAGCGCTTTTAGACGGAAAAGGCTACACCTTC	CASSLALLDGKGYTF
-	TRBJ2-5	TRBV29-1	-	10	TGCAGCGCGTTGAGAGAGACCCAGTACTTC	CSALRETQYF
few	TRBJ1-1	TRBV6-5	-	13	TGTGCCAGCAGTTATGGGGGAGGGACTGAAGCTTTCTTT	CASSYGGGTEAFF
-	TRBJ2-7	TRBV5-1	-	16	TGCGCCAGCAGCTTGGAACCCCGGAAGGGCTCCTACGAGCAGTACTTC	CASSLEPRKGSYEQYF
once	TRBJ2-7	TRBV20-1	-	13	TGCAGTGCTCCCCCCTCAGGTGCCTACGAGCAGTACTTC	CSAPPSGAYEQYF
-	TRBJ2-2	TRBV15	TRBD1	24	TGTGCCACCAGCAGAGACTGGCGTGGTCCCAAGGGTCGTGGGACAGGGAAGGACACCGGGGAGCTGTTTTTT	CATSRDWRGPKGRGTGKDTGELFF
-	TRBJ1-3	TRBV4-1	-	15	TGCGCCAGCAGCCAAGATTGGGGAACTGGAAACACCATATATTTT	CASSQDWGTGNTIYF